This entry features one T cell receptor (beta chain) sequence. Germline and junction disagree at one end, which may indicate a read error. Time point: longitudinal time-point 1 (baseline). The entry originates in a study of neurological immune-mediated disorders. The cDNA came from 5'RACE, which used 10-nucleotide random UMIs. Whenever a sequencing run was performed, it yielded over 190 million TCR-beta sequences from 15-18 subjects. TCRdb processed the 5' RACE reads anew with MiXCR; each CDR3 protein has one entry. The sample includes 71,000 or so distinct CDR3 sequences, roughly 13% of them seen just once. The CDR3 is 12 residues long. Germline CDR1 reads SEHNR; CDR2 reads FQNEAQ (reference sequence).

The material sequenced was PBMCs. This chain uses TRBV7-9 with TRBJ2-3, with D possibly matching TRBD1 (6 bases). The TCR sequence derives from a female donor with HTLV-1-associated myelopathy (HAM/TSP). The CDR3 loop reads CVSSGQHLTQYF. As DNA, the CDR3 is TGTGTCAGCAGCGGACAGCATCTTACGCAGTATTTT.